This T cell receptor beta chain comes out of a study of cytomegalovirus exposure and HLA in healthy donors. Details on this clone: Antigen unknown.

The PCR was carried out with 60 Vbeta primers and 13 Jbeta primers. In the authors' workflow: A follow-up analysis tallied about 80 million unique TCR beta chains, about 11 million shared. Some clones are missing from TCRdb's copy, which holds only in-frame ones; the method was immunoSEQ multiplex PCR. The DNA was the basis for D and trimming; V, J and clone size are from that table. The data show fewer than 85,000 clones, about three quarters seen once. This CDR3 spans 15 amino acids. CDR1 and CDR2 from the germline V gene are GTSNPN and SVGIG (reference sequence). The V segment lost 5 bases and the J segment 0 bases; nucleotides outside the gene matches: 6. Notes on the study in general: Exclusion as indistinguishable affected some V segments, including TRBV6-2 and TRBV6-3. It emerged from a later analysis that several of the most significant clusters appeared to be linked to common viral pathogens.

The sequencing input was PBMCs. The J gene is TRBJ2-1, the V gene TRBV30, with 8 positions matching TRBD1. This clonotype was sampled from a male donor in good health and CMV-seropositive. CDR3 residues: CAWGNGQGSYNEQFF. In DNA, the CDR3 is TGTGCCTGGGGAAACGGACAGGGCTCCTACAATGAGCAGTTCTTC.